Shown below are 9 T cell receptor beta chains from a single sample sequenced in a study of CD8 T cells in ankylosing spondylitis. TCRdb fed the 5' RACE reads into MiXCR, producing one record per CDR3 protein. Of about 390,000 distinct CDR3 sequences listed, 20% to 25% are singletons. Overall study results and limits: Within ankylosing spondylitis blood, a TCR beta motif made up of eight or nine highly homologous variants appeared to be characteristic.

Their antigen targets remain unknown. Sequencing input: blood, either unsorted or a sorted T cell fraction (not recorded which). All receptors derive from a male donor with ankylosing spondylitis.

This clonotype was seen at least ten times. This chain joins TRBV12-3 or TRBV12-4 and TRBJ2-3; D is uncertain. The CDR3 totals 11 residues. V gave up 6 bases and J gave up 1 base, with 2 bases separating them. The chain's CDR3 is CASSRTDTQYF. The CDR3 DNA follows: TGTGCCAGCAGCCGCACAGATACGCAGTATTTT.

This clonotype has ten or more counts. The chain carries TRBV6-2 or TRBV6-3 and TRBJ2-2; 13 bases line up with TRBD2. The V and J ends lost 7 bases and 4 bases, in that order; junction bases with no gene match: 6. Germline V lookup: CDR1 MNHEY, CDR2 SVGEGT. The CDR3 has 16 amino acids. This chain's CDR3 is CASTSGTSGVTGELFF. CDR3 DNA sequence: TGTGCCAGCACCTCCGGGACTAGCGGGGTCACCGGGGAGCTGTTTTTT.

The CDR3 DNA is TGTGCCAGCAGCTTAGCGCAGGGGGTCGCCACCGGGGAGCTGTTTTTT. Translated: CASSLAQGVATGELFF. The rearrangement links TRBV7-2 to TRBJ2-2; 7 bases line up with TRBD1. Germline loops: CDR1 SGHTA, CDR2 FQGNSA. This CDR3 is 16 amino acids long. J lost 4 bases, V lost 0 bases, and 5 bases had no gene match. The full variable domain, with the rest looked up from reference TRBV7-2 and TRBJ2-2, is GAGVSQSPSNKVTEKGKDVELRCDPISGHTALYWYRQSLGQGLEFLIYFQGNSAPDKSGLPSDRFSAERTGGSVSTLTIQRTQQEDSAVYLCASSLAQGVATGELFFGEGSRLTVL.

The V gene is TRBV29-1, the J gene TRBJ2-2, with D tentatively TRBD2 (6 bases). The CDR3 contains 16 residues. Trimming removed 6 bases from V and 3 bases from J, with 20 bases in between. Germline CDR1 is SQVTM and CDR2 is ANQGSEA. This CDR3 reads CSVAPGRFVDTGELFF. The CDR3 DNA is TGCAGCGTCGCCCCTGGGAGGTTTGTGGACACCGGGGAGCTGTTTTTT.

Only a few counts were recorded for this clonotype. This rearrangement joins TRBV25-1 to TRBJ1-6; the D gene is possibly TRBD1 (5 bases). Germline loops: CDR1 MGHDK, CDR2 SYGVNS. This CDR3 has 14 residues. DNA for the CDR3: TGTGCAACAGGCATCCTGGGAAGGGATTCACCCCTCCACTTT. Protein product: CATGILGRDSPLHF.

The rearrangement uses TRBV6-2 or TRBV6-3 and TRBJ1-6, with D possibly being TRBD1 (5 bases). Germline-derived CDR1 and CDR2 are MNHEY and SVGEGT. This CDR3 comprises 14 residues. Trimming shortened V by 6 bases and J by 7 bases, and 13 bases separated the two germline ends. The CDR3 sequence: CASSDGQTNSPLHF. The CDR3 DNA reads as TGTGCCAGCAGCGACGGACAAACAAATTCACCCCTCCACTTT.

This clonotype was seen a few times. V gene TRBV7-3 combines with J gene TRBJ2-3; no definite D call. Germline V gene lookup returns CDR1 SGHTA and CDR2 FQGTGA. The V end lost 0 bases, the J end lost 1 base, and 8 bases lay between the germline ends. CDR3 size: 15 residues. The chain's CDR3 is CASSLTFRGTDTQYF. DNA of the CDR3: TGTGCCAGCAGCTTAACGTTTCGGGGCACAGATACGCAGTATTTT.

The rearrangement uses TRBV12-3 or TRBV12-4 and TRBJ2-1; D unresolved. This CDR3 is 13 amino acids long. Trimming took off 5 bases at V and 8 bases at J, with 13 bases between the two ends. CDR3 sequence: CASSSPVGDEQFF. The CDR3 nucleotides are TGTGCCAGCAGTAGCCCGGTGGGCGATGAGCAGTTCTTC.

This clonotype was seen more than once but under ten times. The rearrangement joins TRBV7-2 to TRBJ1-2; D is possibly TRBD1 (6 bases). The CDR3 totals 13 residues. The V end was cut by 6 bases, the J end by 7 bases, with 15 bases between. In germline, CDR1 is SGHTA, CDR2 FQGNSA. The CDR3 sequence is CASSFPGVGGYTF. The CDR3 coding sequence is TGTGCCAGCAGTTTTCCAGGGGTCGGTGGCTACACCTTC.